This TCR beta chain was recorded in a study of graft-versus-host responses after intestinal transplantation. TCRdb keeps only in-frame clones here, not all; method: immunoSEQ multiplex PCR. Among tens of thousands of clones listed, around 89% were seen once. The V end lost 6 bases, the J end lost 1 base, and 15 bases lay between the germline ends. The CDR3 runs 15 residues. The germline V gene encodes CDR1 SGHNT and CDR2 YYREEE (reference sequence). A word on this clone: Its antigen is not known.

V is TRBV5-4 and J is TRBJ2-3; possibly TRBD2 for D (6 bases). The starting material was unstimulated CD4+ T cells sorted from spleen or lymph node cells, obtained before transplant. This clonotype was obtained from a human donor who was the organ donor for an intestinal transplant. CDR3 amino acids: CASTDGSYGTDTQYF. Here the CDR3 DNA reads TGTGCCAGCACCGACGGGAGTTACGGCACAGATACGCAGTATTTT.